This T cell receptor beta chain was sequenced in a study of early T cells in non-severe SARS-CoV-2 infection. Study-wide results and limits: Database matching using VDJdb favored anti-spike CD8 responses, with private and CD4 specificities left missing.

The CDR3 has 15 amino acids. The V gene end was trimmed by 0 bases and the J gene end by 2 bases; junction bases not matched to a gene: 2. Germline V lookup: CDR1 KGHSH, CDR2 LQKENI. This clonotype showed up many times. Its specificity is unknown. Each cDNA molecule carried a unique molecular identifier. TCRdb reprocessed the 5' RACE reads via MiXCR and lists one record per CDR3 protein. The sample lists 30,000 or so distinct CDR3 sequences, roughly 5% occurring once. The chain links TRBV18 to TRBJ2-7, with 9 bases fitting TRBD1. The specimen sequenced was whole blood. The receptor's source is an adult who was a healthcare worker with PCR-confirmed SARS-CoV-2 infection or an uninfected control (not recorded which). As DNA, the CDR3 is TGTGCCAGCTCACCACCCGGGACAGGGACCTACGAGCAGTACTTC. Translated, it gives CASSPPGTGTYEQYF.